This TCR beta chain was sequenced in a study of T cells in women clearing cervical HPV infection. As for the study in general: Donors had HPV16-related CIN3 or worse; 2 had invasive cancer. Case blood was drawn when the lesion was first found; control blood after infection became undetectable.

Trimming removed 2 bases from V and 5 bases from J, with 17 bases in between. The CDR3 runs 15 residues. Germline CDR1 reads SGHKS; CDR2 reads YYEKEE (reference sequence). TCR beta CDR3 amplified by multiplex PCR from approximately 1,100 ng genomic DNA. Repertoires were generated with immunoSEQ multiplex PCR, while TCRdb's copy carries only in-frame clones and drops some. The sample data list fewer than 30,000 clones. A note on this clone: The read ends 3 residues early relative to the CDR3; the germline J gene fills the gap.

The chain is built from TRBV5-5 and TRBJ2-7; possibly TRBD1 or TRBD2 for D (6 bases each). The clonotype was recovered from a woman aged 18 to 75 with a cervical HPV16 infection that either progressed to CIN3+ or cleared (not recorded which). Sequenced: blood buffy coat. The CDR3 bases that were read are TGTGCCAGCAGCTTTGAACAGGGAGGCTGGGACGAG. Translating it yields CASSFEQGGWDE. The complete CDR3 sequence is CASSFEQGGWDEQYF.